The T cell receptor (beta chain) described here comes from a study of graft-versus-host responses after intestinal transplantation. Across the study: Each recipient received anti-thymocyte globulin induction, then tacrolimus and steroids for two to three years. Notes on the study in general: Present in recipient marrow, GvH clones included some that appeared first in ileum or blood.

Libraries were prepared by immunoSEQ multiplex PCR; TCRdb keeps only in-frame clonotypes and omits some of them. The top ten clones hold 6.5% to 7% of a sample with around 71,000 clones, roughly 92% of them seen once. Turning to this clone: Its antigen is still unknown.

The CDR3 is 14 amino acids. Trimming took 7 bases from V and 6 from J; bases not matched to a gene: 2. Per germline, CDR1 MNHEY and CDR2 SMNVEV (reference sequence). The TCR comes from a human patient who received an intestinal transplant, so some T cells may come from the graft donor. The genes are TRBV27 and TRBJ2-2; TRBD2 agrees at 13 bases. The sample consisted of bone marrow, taken 734 days after intestinal transplantation. The CDR3 region has the DNA TGTGCCAGCAAGACTAGCGGGGGGTCCGGGGAGCTGTTTTTT. The encoded protein is CASKTSGGSGELFF.